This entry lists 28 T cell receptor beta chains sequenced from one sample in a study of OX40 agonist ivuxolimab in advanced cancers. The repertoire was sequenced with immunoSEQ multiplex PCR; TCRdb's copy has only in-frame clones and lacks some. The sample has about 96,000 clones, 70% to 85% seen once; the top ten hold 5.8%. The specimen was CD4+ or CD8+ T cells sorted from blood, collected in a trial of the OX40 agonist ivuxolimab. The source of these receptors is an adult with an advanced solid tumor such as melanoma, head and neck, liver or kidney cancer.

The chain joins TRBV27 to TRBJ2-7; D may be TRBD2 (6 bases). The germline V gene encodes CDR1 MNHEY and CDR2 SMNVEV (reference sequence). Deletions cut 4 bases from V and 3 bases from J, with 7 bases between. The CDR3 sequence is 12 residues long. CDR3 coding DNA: TGTGCCAGCAGTTCGGGACTCTACGAGCAGTACTTC. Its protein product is CASSSGLYEQYF.

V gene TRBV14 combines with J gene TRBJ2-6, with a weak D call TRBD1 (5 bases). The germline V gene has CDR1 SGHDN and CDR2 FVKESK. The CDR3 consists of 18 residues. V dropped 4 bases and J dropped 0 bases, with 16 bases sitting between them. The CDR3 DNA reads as TGTGCCAGCAGCCCCTACGGACACGGTAGCTCTGGGGCCAACGTCCTGACTTTC. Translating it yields CASSPYGHGSSGANVLTF. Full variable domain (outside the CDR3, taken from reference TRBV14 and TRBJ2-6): EAGVTQFPSHSVIEKGQTVTLRCDPISGHDNLYWYRRVMGKEIKFLLHFVKESKQDESGMPNNRFLAERTGGTYSTLKVQPAELEDSGVYFCASSPYGHGSSGANVLTFGAGSRLTVL.

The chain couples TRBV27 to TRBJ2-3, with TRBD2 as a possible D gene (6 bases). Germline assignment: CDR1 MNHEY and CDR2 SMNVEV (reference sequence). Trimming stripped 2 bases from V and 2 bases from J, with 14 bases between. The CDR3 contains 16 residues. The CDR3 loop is CASSLGQGGFTDTQYF. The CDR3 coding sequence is TGTGCCAGCAGTTTAGGGCAGGGAGGTTTCACAGATACGCAGTATTTT.

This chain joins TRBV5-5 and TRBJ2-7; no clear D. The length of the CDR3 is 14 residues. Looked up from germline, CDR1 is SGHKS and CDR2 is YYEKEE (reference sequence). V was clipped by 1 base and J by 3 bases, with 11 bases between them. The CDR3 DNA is TGTGCCAGCAGCTTGATGGCAGAGAACTACGAGCAGTACTTC. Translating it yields CASSLMAENYEQYF.

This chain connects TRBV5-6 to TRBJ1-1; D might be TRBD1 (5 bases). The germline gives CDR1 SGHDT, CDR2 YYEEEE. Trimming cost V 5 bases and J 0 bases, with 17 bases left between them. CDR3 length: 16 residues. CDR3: CASSQGRRLMNTEAFF. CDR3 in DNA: TGTGCCAGCAGTCAGGGACGGCGACTAATGAACACTGAAGCTTTCTTT. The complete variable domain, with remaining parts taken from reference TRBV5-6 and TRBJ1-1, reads DAGVTQSPTHLIKTRGQQVTLRCSPKSGHDTVSWYQQALGQGPQFIFQYYEEEERQRGNFPDRFSGHQFPNYSSELNVNALLLGDSALYLCASSQGRRLMNTEAFFGQGTRLTVV.

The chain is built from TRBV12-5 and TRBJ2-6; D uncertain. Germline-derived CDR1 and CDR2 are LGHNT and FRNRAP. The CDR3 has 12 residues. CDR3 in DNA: TGTGCCCCAAGGGTTCGGGCCAACGTCCTGACTTTC. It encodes CAPRVRANVLTF.

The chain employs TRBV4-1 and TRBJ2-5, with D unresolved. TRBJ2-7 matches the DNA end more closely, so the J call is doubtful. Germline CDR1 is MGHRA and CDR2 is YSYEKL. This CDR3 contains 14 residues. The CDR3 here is CASSNLPATYEQYF. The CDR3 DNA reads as TGCGCCAGCAGCAACCTGCCCGCGACCTACGAGCAGTACTTC.

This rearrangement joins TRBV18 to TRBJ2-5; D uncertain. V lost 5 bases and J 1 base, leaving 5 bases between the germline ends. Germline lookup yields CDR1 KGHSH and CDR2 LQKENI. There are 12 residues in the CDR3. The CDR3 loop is CASSVSQETQYF. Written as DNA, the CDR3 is TGTGCCAGCTCAGTATCCCAAGAGACCCAGTACTTC.

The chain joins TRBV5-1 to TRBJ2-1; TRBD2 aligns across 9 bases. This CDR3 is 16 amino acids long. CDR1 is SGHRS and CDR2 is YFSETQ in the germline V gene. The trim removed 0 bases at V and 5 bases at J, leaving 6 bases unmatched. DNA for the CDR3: TGCGCCAGCAGCTTGGCCGGATTAGCGGGGGACAATGAGCAGTTCTTC. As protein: CASSLAGLAGDNEQFF.

The CDR3 loop is CASSKRSSNQPQHF. The DNA of the CDR3 is TGTGCCAGCAGCAAAAGGTCTAGCAATCAGCCCCAGCATTTT. The V gene is TRBV21-1, the J gene TRBJ1-5. TRBV21-1 is a pseudogene locus. The CDR3 extends over 14 amino acids.

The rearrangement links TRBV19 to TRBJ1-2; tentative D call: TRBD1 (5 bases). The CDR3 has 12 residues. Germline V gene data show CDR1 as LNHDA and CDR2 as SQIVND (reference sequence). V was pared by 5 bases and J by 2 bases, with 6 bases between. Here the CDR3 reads CASSPGNYGYTF. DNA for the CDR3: TGTGCCAGTAGTCCAGGGAACTATGGCTACACCTTC.

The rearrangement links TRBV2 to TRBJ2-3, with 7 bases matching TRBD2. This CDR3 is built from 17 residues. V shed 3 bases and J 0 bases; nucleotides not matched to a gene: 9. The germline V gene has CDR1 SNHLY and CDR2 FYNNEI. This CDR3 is CASSDPVAGHSTDTQYF. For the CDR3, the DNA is TGTGCCAGCAGTGACCCTGTAGCGGGCCATAGCACAGATACGCAGTATTTT.

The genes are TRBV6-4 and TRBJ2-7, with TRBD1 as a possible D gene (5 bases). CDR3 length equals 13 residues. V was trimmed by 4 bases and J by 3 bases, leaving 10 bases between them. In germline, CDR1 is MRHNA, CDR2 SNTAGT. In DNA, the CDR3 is TGTGCCAGCAGTGTCCTAAGGGGCTACGAGCAGTACTTC. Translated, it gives CASSVLRGYEQYF.

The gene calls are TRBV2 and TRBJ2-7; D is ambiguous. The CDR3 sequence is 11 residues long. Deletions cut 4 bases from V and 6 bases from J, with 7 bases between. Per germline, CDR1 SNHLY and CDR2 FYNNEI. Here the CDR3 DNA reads TGTGCCAGCAGTGTTCAGGCCGAGCAGTACTTC. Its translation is CASSVQAEQYF.

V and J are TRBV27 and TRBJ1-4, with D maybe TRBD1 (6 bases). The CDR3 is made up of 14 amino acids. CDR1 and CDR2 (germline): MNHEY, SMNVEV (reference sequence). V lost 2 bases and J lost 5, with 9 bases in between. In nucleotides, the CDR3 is TGTGCCAGCAGTTTAAGGCAGGGGAATGAAAAACTGTTTTTT. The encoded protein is CASSLRQGNEKLFF.

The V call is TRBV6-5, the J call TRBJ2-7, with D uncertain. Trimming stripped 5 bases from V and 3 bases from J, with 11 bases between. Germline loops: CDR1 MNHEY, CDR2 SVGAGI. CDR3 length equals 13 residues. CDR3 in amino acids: CASSPDGHYEQYF. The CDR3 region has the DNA TGTGCCAGCAGTCCGGACGGCCACTACGAGCAGTACTTC.

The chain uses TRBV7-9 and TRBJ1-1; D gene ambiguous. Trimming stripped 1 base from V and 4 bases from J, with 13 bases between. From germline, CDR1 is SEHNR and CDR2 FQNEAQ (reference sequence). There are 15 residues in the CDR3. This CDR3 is CASSLGKVGSTEAFF. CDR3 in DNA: TGTGCCAGCAGCTTAGGAAAGGTGGGCAGCACTGAAGCTTTCTTT.

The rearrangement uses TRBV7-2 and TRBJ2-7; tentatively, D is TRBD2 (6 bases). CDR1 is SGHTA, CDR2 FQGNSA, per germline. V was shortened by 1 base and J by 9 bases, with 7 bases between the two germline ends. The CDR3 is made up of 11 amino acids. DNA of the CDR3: TGTGCCAGCAGCTTAGGGGGAGGGCAGTACTTC. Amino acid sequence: CASSLGGGQYF.

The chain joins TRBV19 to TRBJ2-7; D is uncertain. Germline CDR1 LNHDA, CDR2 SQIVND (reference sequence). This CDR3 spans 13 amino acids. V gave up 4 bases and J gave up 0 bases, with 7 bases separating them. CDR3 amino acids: CASSSRRSYEQYF. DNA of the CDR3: TGTGCCAGTAGTAGCAGGCGCTCCTACGAGCAGTACTTC.

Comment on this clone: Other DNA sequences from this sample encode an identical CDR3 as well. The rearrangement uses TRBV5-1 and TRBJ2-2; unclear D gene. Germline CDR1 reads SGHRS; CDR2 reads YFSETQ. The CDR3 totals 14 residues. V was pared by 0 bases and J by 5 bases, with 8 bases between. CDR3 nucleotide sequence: TGCGCCAGCAGCTTGGACGGTACAACCGGGGAGCTGTTTTTT. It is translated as CASSLDGTTGELFF.

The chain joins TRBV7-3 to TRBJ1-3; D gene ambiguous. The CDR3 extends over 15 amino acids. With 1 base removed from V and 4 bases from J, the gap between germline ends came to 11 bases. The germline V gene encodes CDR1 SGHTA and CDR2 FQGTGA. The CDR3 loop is CASSLSDIPGNTIYF. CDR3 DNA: TGTGCCAGCAGCTTAAGCGACATACCCGGAAACACCATATATTTT.

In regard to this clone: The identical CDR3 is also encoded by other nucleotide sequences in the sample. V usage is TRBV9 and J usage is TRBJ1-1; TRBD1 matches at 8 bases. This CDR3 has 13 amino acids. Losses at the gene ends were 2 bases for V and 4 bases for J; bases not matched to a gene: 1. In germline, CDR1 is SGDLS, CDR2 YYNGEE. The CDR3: CASSVTGGTEAFF. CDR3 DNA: TGTGCCAGCAGCGTTACAGGGGGCACTGAAGCTTTCTTT.

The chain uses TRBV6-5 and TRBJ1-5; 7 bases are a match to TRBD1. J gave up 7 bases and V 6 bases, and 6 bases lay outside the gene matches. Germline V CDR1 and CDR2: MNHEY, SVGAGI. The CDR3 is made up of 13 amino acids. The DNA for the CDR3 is TGTGCCAGCAGACTTACAGGGGAACAGCCCCAGCATTTT. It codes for CASRLTGEQPQHF.

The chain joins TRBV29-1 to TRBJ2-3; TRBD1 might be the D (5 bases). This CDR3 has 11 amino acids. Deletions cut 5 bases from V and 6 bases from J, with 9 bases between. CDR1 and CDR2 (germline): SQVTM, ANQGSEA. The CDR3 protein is CSVKKGDTQYF. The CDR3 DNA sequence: TGCAGCGTTAAAAAGGGGGATACGCAGTATTTT.

The CDR3 nucleotides are TGTGCCATCAGTGAGTCGACTGGGACCGGGGAGCTGTTTTTT. Translating gives CAISESTGTGELFF. This sequence joins TRBV10-3 and TRBJ2-2; D gene ambiguous. This CDR3 spans 14 amino acids. With 0 bases removed from V and 5 bases from J, the gap between germline ends came to 7 bases. Per germline, CDR1 ENHRY and CDR2 SYGVKD.

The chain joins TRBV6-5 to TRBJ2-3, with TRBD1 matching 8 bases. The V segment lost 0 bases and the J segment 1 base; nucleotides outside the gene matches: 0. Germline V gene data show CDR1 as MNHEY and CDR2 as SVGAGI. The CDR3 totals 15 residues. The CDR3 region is CASSYSGQGTDTQYF. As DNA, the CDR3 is TGTGCCAGCAGTTACTCGGGACAGGGCACAGATACGCAGTATTTT.

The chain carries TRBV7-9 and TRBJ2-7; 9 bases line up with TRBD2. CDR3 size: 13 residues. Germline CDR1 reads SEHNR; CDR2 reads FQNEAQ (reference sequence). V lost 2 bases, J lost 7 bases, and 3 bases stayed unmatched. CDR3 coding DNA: TGTGCCAGCAGCTTACGGCTAGCGGGGGAGCAGTACTTC. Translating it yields CASSLRLAGEQYF.

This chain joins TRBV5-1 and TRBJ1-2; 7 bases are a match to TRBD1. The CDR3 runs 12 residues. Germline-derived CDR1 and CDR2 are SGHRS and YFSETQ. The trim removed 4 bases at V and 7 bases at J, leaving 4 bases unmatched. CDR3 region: CASSADRSGYTF. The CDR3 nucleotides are TGCGCCAGCAGCGCGGACAGGAGTGGCTACACCTTC.